Detailed here is one T cell receptor beta chain. This specimen comes from a study of blood T cell repertoires in COVID-19. There are 13 residues in the CDR3. The ends were cut back, 4 bases at V and 7 bases at J, with 10 bases in the middle. Germline V gene lookup returns CDR1 MDHEN and CDR2 SYDVKM. Using immunoSEQ multiplex PCR, the repertoire was profiled, and TCRdb retains in-frame clones only, with some absent. Counted here are hundreds of thousands of clones, 87% occurring once; the ten biggest clones make up roughly 7.1%. Sequences were obtained from peripheral blood. The sequence was obtained from a woman aged 50 to 65 who had recovered from COVID-19. The rearrangement joins TRBV28 to TRBJ2-2; D is unclear. CDR3 region: CASSSTISGELFF. The CDR3 nucleotides are TGTGCCAGCAGTTCGACAATTAGCGGGGAGCTGTTTTTT. The full variable domain, its missing parts supplied by reference TRBV28 and TRBJ2-2, is DVKVTQSSRYLVKRTGEKVFLECVQDMDHENMFWYRQDPGLGLRLIYFSYDVKMKEKGDIPEGYSVSREKKERFSLILESASTNQTSMYLCASSSTISGELFFGEGSRLTVL.